The sample holds one count of the clone carrying this T cell receptor (beta chain). What it binds is not known. The V gene lost 7 bases and the J gene lost 8 bases, with 26 bases spanning the gap. CDR1 and CDR2 from the germline V gene are SNHLY and FYNNEI. The CDR3 is 16 amino acids. Clones were sequenced by immunoSEQ multiplex PCR, and TCRdb holds only the in-frame ones, with some missing. The top ten hold roughly 2% of the sample, which has approximately 74,000 clones, around 73% seen once. The source of the sample is a study of vaccination effects on CD4 cells after COVID-19. Study-wide results and limits: In healthy vaccinees, only 1 of 255 vaccine-induced clones cross-reacted with common cold coronaviruses.

After more than 8 days in culture, the CD4+ T cells were isolated. Each participant received a vaccine that was either BNT162b2 or mRNA-1273, given as two doses. The chain links TRBV2 to TRBJ1-2, with D tentatively TRBD1 (5 bases). The TCR sequence derives from a human donor who received a COVID-19 vaccine. Sequencing was performed on CD4+ T cells from PBMCs cultured without peptide, taken after COVID-19 vaccination. The chain's CDR3 is CASKVGAGIIYRGYTF. CDR3 bases: TGTGCCAGCAAAGTAGGGGCAGGGATTATATATCGAGGCTACACCTTC. Looking up the rest from reference TRBV2 and TRBJ1-2 gives the full variable domain: EPEVTQTPSHQVTQMGQEVILRCVPISNHLYFYWYRQILGQKVEFLVSFYNNEISEKSEIFDDQFSVERPDGSNFTLKIRSTKLEDSAMYFCASKVGAGIIYRGYTFGSGTRLTVV.